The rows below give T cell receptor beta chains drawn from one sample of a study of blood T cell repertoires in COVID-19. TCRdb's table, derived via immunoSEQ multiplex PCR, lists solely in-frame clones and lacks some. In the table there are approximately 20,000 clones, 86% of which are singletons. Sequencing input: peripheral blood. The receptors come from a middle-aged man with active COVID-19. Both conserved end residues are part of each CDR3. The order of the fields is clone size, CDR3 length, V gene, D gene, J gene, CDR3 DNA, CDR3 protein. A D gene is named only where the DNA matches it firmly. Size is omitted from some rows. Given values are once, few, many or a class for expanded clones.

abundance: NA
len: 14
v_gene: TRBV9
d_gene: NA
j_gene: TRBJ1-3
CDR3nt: TGTGCCAGCAGCGTAGTGGAGTCTGGAAACACCATATATTTT
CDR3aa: CASSVVESGNTIYF

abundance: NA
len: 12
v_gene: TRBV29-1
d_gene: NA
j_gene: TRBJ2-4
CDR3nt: TGCAGCGCAGGGGATCCGCAGGACATTCAGTACTTC
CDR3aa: CSAGDPQDIQYF

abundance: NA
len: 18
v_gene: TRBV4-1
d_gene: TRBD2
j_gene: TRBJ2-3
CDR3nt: TGCGCCAGCAGCCTAACCCCTCTAGCGGGGGGGCTCCGAGATACGCAGTATTTT
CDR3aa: CASSLTPLAGGLRDTQYF

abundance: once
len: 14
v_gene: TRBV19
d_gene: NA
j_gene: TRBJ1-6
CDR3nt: TGTGCCAGTAGTAGCGGGACGGGGAATTCACCCCTCCACTTT
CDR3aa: CASSSGTGNSPLHF

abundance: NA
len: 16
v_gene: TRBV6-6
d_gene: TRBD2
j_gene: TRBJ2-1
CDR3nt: TGTGCCAGCAGTTACTCCAGCGGGGGGGTTCACAATGAGCAGTTCTTC
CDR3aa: CASSYSSGGVHNEQFF

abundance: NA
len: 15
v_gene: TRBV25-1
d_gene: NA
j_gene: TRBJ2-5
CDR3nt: TGTGCCAGCAGTACCCAGAATCGTGGGGCGGAGACCCAGTACTTC
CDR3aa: CASSTQNRGAETQYF

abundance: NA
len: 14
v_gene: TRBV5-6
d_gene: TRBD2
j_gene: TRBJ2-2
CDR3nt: TGTGCCAGCAGCCGCGGACTAGCCAACGGGGAGCTGTTTTTT
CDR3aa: CASSRGLANGELFF

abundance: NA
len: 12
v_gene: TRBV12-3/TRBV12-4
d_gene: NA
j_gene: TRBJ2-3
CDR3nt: TGTGCCAGCAGTTTAGACCAGGGTACGCAGTATTTT
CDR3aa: CASSLDQGTQYF

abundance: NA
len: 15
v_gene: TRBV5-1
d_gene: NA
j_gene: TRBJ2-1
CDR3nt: TGCGCCAGCAGCTTCTTCGAGGCGGGGAGTTCGGAGCAGTTCTTC
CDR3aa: CASSFFEAGSSEQFF

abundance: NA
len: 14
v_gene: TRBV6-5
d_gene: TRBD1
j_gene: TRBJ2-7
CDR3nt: TGTGCCAGCAGACAAGGGACAGGCACCTACGAGCAGTACTTC
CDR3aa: CASRQGTGTYEQYF

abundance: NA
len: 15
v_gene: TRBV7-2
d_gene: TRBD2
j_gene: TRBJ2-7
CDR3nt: TGTGCCAGCAGCTCCTTGGGACTAGCGGGCCTCGAGCAGTACTTC
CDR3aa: CASSSLGLAGLEQYF

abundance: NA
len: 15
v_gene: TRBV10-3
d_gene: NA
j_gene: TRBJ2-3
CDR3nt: TGTGCCATCAGTGAGTCGCCACAAGGCACAGATACGCAGTATTTT
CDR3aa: CAISESPQGTDTQYF